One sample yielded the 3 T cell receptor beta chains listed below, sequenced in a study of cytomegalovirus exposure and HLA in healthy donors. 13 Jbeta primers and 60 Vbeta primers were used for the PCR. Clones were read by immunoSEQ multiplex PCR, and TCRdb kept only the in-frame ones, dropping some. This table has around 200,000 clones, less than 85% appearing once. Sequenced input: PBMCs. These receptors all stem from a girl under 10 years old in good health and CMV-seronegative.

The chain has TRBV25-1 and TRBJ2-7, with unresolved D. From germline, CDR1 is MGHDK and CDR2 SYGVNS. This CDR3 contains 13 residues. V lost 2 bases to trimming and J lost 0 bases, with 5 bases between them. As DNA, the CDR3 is TGTGCCAGCAGTGAACAGTTCTCCTACGAGCAGTACTTC. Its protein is CASSEQFSYEQYF.

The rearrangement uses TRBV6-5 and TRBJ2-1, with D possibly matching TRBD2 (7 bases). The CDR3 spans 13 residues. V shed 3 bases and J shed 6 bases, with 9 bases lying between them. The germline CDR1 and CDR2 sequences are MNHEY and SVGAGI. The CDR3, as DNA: TGTGCCAGCAGTTATAGGGGGGGCAATGAGCAGTTCTTC. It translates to CASSYRGGNEQFF.

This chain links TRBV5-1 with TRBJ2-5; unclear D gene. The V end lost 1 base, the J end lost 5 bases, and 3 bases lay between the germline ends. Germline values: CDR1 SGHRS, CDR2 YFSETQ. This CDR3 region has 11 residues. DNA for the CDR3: TGCGCCAGCAGCTTGTCGGAGACCCAGTACTTC. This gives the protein CASSLSETQYF.